The 18 T cell receptor beta chains presented below share a single source sample, sequenced in a study of T cells in Graves' hyperthyroidism and ophthalmopathy. RNA transcripts served as the template for amplifying TCR beta CDR3 regions. TCR CDR3 regions were first amplified by RT-PCR with HTBI primers. TCRdb analysed the multiplex PCR reads with MiXCR anew, one entry per CDR3 protein. The table has approximately 560,000 distinct CDR3 sequences, about 45% seen once. The sequenced sample consisted of peripheral blood or thyroid tissue (not recorded which). The receptors come from a woman between 18 and 30 years old with Graves' hyperthyroidism.

The chain has TRBV20-1 and TRBJ1-2; D is uncertain. The CDR3 totals 11 residues. Germline CDR1 and CDR2: DFQATT and SNEGSKA (reference sequence). Trimming shortened V by 3 bases and J by 5 bases, and 7 bases separated the two germline ends. The CDR3: CSARGAYGYTF. The CDR3 region has the DNA TGCAGTGCTAGGGGAGCATATGGCTACACCTTC.

This clonotype was counted many times. CDR3 sequence reads: CASSPRNRLQETQYF. The CDR3 DNA reads TGTGCCAGCAGCCCGAGGAACAGGCTTCAAGAGACCCAGTACTTC. V and J are TRBV7-9 and TRBJ2-5, with D maybe TRBD1 (5 bases). This CDR3 has 15 amino acids. Trimming stripped 5 bases from V and 2 bases from J, with 15 bases between. Germline CDR1 and CDR2: SEHNR and FQNEAQ (reference sequence).

The sample holds one count of this clonotype. This chain uses TRBV29-1 with TRBJ1-4, with D hard to call. This CDR3 spans 12 amino acids. CDR1 and CDR2 from the germline V gene are SQVTM and ANQGSEA. The ends were cut back, 2 bases at V and 5 bases at J, with 6 bases in the middle. In nucleotides, the CDR3 is TGCAGCGTTGAACTCGGGAATGAAAAACTGTTTTTT. It translates to CSVELGNEKLFF.

The rearrangement links TRBV15 to TRBJ2-6, with D unclear. V lost 3 bases and J 0 bases, leaving 9 bases between the germline ends. The CDR3 spans 16 residues. Germline lookup yields CDR1 LNHNV and CDR2 YYDKDF (reference sequence). CDR3 amino acids: CATSRDVYSGANVLTF. The CDR3 DNA is TGTGCCACCAGCAGGGATGTATACTCTGGGGCCAACGTCCTGACTTTC.

The genes are TRBV7-8 and TRBJ2-5; D may be TRBD2 (6 bases). Germline V gives CDR1 SGHVS, CDR2 FQNEAQ. The length of the CDR3 is 15 residues. Between the trimmed V and J ends, which lost 3 bases and 4 bases, there was a span of 15 bases. CDR3 DNA sequence: TGTGCCAGCAGCTTCTTAAACGGGGGAGGAGAGACCCAGTACTTC. Its translation: CASSFLNGGGETQYF.

This clonotype was found once. The chain combines TRBV29-1 with TRBJ1-6; D is unclear. CDR3 length: 13 residues. The V gene's germline CDR1 is SQVTM and CDR2 ANQGSEA. V gave up 5 bases and J gave up 0 bases, with 5 bases separating them. CDR3 in DNA: TGCAGCGTTTCCAGCTCCTATAATTCACCCCTCCACTTT. Protein product: CSVSSSYNSPLHF.

This clonotype was observed at least ten times. The chain employs TRBV7-6 and TRBJ2-5; D ambiguous. Looked up from germline, CDR1 is SGHVS and CDR2 is FNYEAQ. The CDR3 runs 13 residues. V lost 0 bases to trimming and J lost 2 bases, with 4 bases between them. The CDR3 is CASSLATQETQYF. The CDR3, as DNA: TGTGCCAGCAGCTTAGCGACTCAAGAGACCCAGTACTTC.

This clonotype has only one observation. The missing conserved phenylalanine or tryptophan at the end of this CDR3 makes a read error likely. V and J are TRBV10-3 and TRBJ1-1; TRBD1 aligns across 9 bases. CDR1 and CDR2 from the germline V gene are ENHRY and SYGVKD. This CDR3 region has 14 residues. CDR3 in amino acids: CASSGTGGATEAFL. The CDR3 DNA sequence: TGTGCCAGCAGTGGCACAGGGGGCGCGACTGAAGCTTTCCTT.

The V gene is TRBV11-2, the J gene TRBJ1-2, with D tentatively TRBD1 (6 bases). Germline assignment: CDR1 SGHAT and CDR2 FQNNGV. V gave up 2 bases and J gave up 4 bases, with 14 bases separating them. This CDR3 comprises 15 residues. For the CDR3, the DNA is TGTGCCAGCAGCTTATTCCGGGGGCCTGGCTATGGCTACACCTTC. This translates into CASSLFRGPGYGYTF.

In this sample, this clonotype turned up a few times. The chain couples TRBV5-4 to TRBJ2-7; D may be TRBD1 (6 bases). Germline V gene data show CDR1 as SGHNT and CDR2 as YYREEE (reference sequence). V was cut by 4 bases and J by 1 base, with 15 bases left in between. The CDR3 length is 15 residues. The CDR3 region has the DNA TGTGCCAGCAGCGAAGGTACAGGGCCATCCTACGAGCAGTACTTC. Amino acids: CASSEGTGPSYEQYF.

With respect to this clonotype: Because the CDR3's place on the DNA is in doubt, the DNA is left out and the CDR3 is given as listed by TCRdb. The rearrangement joins TRBV7-8 to TRBJ2-5; the table names TRBD1, a call not compared with the DNA. The germline gives CDR1 SGHVS, CDR2 FQNEAQ. Including both end residues, the CDR3 is 18 amino acids long. CDR3 amino acids: CASIYLCSVVGDVVIQYF.

This clonotype was observed a single time. This chain joins TRBV10-3 and TRBJ2-2; TRBD2 matches at 10 bases. The V segment lost 6 bases and the J segment 6 bases; nucleotides outside the gene matches: 7. CDR1 ENHRY and CDR2 SYGVKD come from the germline V gene. This CDR3 has 15 residues. The CDR3 sequence is CAIRTVAGGAGELFF. The CDR3 nucleotides read TGTGCCATCAGGACCGTAGCGGGAGGCGCCGGGGAGCTGTTTTTT.

This clonotype has ten or more counts. The chain couples TRBV9 to TRBJ1-4; weak D call: TRBD1 (5 bases). The CDR3 is made up of 15 amino acids. The germline CDR1 and CDR2 sequences are SGDLS and YYNGEE. Trimming cost V 3 bases and J 2 bases, with 11 bases left between them. The CDR3 nucleotides read TGTGCCAGCAGCGCAGAGGGGTTCACTAATGAAAAACTGTTTTTT. It yields the protein CASSAEGFTNEKLFF.

Details on this clonotype: A clone one base away is much larger, so this may be a read error. The chain couples TRBV29-1 to TRBJ2-7; the D is unclear. The CDR3 consists of 11 residues. The V gene lost 0 bases and the J gene lost 7 bases, with 7 bases spanning the gap. CDR1 and CDR2 from the germline V gene are SQVTM and ANQGSEA. This CDR3 is CSVEDSGEQYF. Written as DNA, the CDR3 is TGCAGCGTTGAAGATAGTGGAGAGCAGTACTTC.

The chain links TRBV7-2 to TRBJ2-1; D gene uncertain. V lost 3 bases and J 8 bases, leaving 5 bases between the germline ends. Germline-derived CDR1 and CDR2 are SGHTA and FQGNSA. The CDR3 has 11 amino acids. CDR3 amino acids: CASSLMYEQFF. CDR3 DNA sequence: TGTGCCAGCAGCTTGATGTATGAGCAGTTCTTC.

In this sample, this clonotype turned up many times. This sequence joins TRBV6-5 and TRBJ2-5; 8 nucleotides line up with TRBD2. After removal of 6 bases from V and 4 bases from J, the junction contained 7 bases not matched to a gene. Per germline, CDR1 MNHEY and CDR2 SVGAGI. The CDR3 covers 14 residues. The CDR3 sequence: CASSSRGLAETQYF. In DNA form, the CDR3 reads TGTGCCAGCAGCTCCCGCGGACTAGCAGAGACCCAGTACTTC.

J is TRBJ2-7 and V is TRBV10-3; tentatively, D is TRBD1 or TRBD2 (5 bases each). The J call may be in error: the DNA end matches TRBJ2-5 better. The CDR3 totals 16 residues. Germline V gives CDR1 ENHRY, CDR2 SYGVKD. The CDR3 reads CAISEPDGATGETQYF. In DNA form, the CDR3 reads TGTGCCATCAGTGAGCCCGACGGGGCGACGGGGGAGACCCAGTACTTC.

The J gene is TRBJ1-2, the V gene TRBV7-2, with D unresolved. With 3 bases removed from V and 8 bases from J, the gap between germline ends came to 10 bases. The CDR3 is made up of 12 amino acids. CDR1 and CDR2 (germline): SGHTA, FQGNSA. The CDR3 nucleotides are TGTGCCAGCAGCTTGGCCGTCCGAGGCTACACCTTC. Translating gives CASSLAVRGYTF.